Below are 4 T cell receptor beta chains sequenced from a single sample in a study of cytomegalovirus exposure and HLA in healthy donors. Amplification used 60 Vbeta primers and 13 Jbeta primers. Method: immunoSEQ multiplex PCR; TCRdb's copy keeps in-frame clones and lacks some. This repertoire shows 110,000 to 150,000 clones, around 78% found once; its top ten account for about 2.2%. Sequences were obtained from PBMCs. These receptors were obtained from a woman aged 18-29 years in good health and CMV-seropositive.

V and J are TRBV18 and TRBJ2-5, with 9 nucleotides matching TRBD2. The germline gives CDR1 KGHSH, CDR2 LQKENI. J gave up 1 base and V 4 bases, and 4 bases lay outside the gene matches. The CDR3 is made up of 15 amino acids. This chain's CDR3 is CASSLAGAIQETQYF. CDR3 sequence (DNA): TGTGCCAGCTCACTAGCGGGGGCGATCCAAGAGACCCAGTACTTC.

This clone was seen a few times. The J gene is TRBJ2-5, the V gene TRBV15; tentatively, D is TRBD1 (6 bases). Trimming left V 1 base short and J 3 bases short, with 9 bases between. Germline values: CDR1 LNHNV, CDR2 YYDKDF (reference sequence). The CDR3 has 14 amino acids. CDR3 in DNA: TGTGCCACCAGCAGAGGTAACAGGGAAGAGACCCAGTACTTC. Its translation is CATSRGNREETQYF.

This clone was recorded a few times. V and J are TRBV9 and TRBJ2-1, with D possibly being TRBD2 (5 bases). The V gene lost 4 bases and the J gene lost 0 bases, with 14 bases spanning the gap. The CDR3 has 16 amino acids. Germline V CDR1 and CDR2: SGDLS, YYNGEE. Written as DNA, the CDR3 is TGTGCCAGCAGCCCCCAAGTGGGGAGCTCCTACAATGAGCAGTTCTTC. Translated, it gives CASSPQVGSSYNEQFF. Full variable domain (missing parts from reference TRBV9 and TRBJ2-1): DSGVTQTPKHLITATGQRVTLRCSPRSGDLSVYWYQQSLDQGLQFLIQYYNGEERAKGNILERFSAQQFPDLHSELNLSSLELGDSALYFCASSPQVGSSYNEQFFGPGTRLTVL.

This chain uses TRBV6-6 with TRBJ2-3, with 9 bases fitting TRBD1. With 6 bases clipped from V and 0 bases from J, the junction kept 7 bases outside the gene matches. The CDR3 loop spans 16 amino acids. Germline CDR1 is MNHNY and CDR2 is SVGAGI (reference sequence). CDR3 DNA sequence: TGTGCCAGCAGCCGCACCGGGACAGGGAGCACAGATACGCAGTATTTT. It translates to CASSRTGTGSTDTQYF.